A selection of T cell receptor beta chains follows, all from one sample in a study of cytomegalovirus exposure and HLA in healthy donors. Produced via immunoSEQ multiplex PCR; TCRdb's table is partial and in-frame only. The sample lists fewer than 120,000 clones, about 90% seen once, with around 2% in the top ten. The sample consisted of PBMCs. These receptors all stem from a man aged 35 to 55 in good health and CMV-seronegative. Both conserved end residues are part of each CDR3. The D gene is left open where the match is weak. Not every row has a clone size; where given, it reads once, few, many or a size class.

abundance,j_gene,v_gene,d_gene,CDR3aa,CDR3nt
once,TRBJ2-7,TRBV28,.,CASRGDLYEQYF,TGTGCCAGCAGGGGGGACTTATACGAGCAGTACTTC
.,TRBJ2-3,TRBV6-1,TRBD1,CASSWDSRTDTQYF,TGTGCCAGCAGTTGGGACAGCCGCACAGATACGCAGTATTTT
.,TRBJ2-1,TRBV28,.,CASSSPSGINEQFF,TGTGCCAGCAGTTCCCCATCGGGAATCAATGAGCAGTTCTTC
.,TRBJ2-3,TRBV7-2,TRBD2,CASSPMRGAKRDTQYF,TGTGCCAGCAGCCCGATGCGGGGGGCGAAAAGAGATACGCAGTATTTT
few,TRBJ2-1,TRBV6-1,.,CASSRTGSGGNEQFF,TGTGCCAGCAGTAGGACGGGATCGGGTGGAAATGAGCAGTTCTTC
.,TRBJ1-1,TRBV5-1,.,CASSLERNTEAFF,TGCGCCAGCAGCTTAGAGAGGAACACTGAAGCTTTCTTT
few,TRBJ1-1,TRBV5-6,.,CASSPLGDTEAFF,TGTGCCAGCAGCCCCCTAGGGGACACTGAAGCTTTCTTT
.,TRBJ2-7,TRBV28,TRBD2,CASSLRSGKSGSYEQYF,TGTGCCAGCAGTTTAAGGAGCGGGAAATCCGGCTCCTACGAGCAGTACTTC
.,TRBJ1-1,TRBV10-3,TRBD1,CAITAIQGVEAFF,TGTGCCATAACGGCAATTCAGGGGGTTGAAGCTTTCTTT
.,TRBJ1-2,TRBV15,TRBD1,CATSTGPGQSGYTF,TGTGCCACCAGCACAGGACCGGGACAGTCGGGCTACACCTTC
.,TRBJ1-1,TRBV6-5,.,CASSYTGNTEAFF,TGTGCCAGCAGTTACACGGGAAACACTGAAGCTTTCTTT
.,TRBJ2-3,TRBV4-2,TRBD2,CASSPGRGDLTQYF,TGTGCCAGCAGCCCGGGACGGGGGGATCTTACGCAGTATTTT
.,TRBJ1-1,TRBV9,.,CASSAGDVNTEAFF,TGTGCCAGCAGCGCAGGGGACGTGAACACTGAAGCTTTCTTT
.,TRBJ1-5,TRBV28,.,CASLQGAGNQPQHF,TGTGCCAGTCTACAGGGCGCAGGCAATCAGCCCCAGCATTTT
few,TRBJ1-4,TRBV7-3,TRBD1,CASSRTGGEKLFF,TGTGCCAGCAGCCGGACAGGAGGAGAAAAACTGTTTTTT
.,TRBJ1-2,TRBV15,TRBD1,CATSKRDSALEGYTF,TGTGCCACCAGCAAACGGGACAGCGCCCTCGAAGGCTACACCTTC
once,TRBJ1-2,TRBV6-5,.,CASSYQGSYGYTF,TGTGCCAGCAGTTATCAGGGGTCCTATGGCTACACCTTC
few,TRBJ2-6,TRBV6-5,TRBD1,CASSYPGGTGANVLTF,TGTGCCAGCAGTTACCCAGGGGGCACTGGGGCCAACGTCCTGACTTTC
.,TRBJ2-5,TRBV30,.,CAWGQGGIGYVETQYF,TGTGCCTGGGGCCAGGGGGGTATTGGTTACGTGGAGACCCAGTACTTC
.,TRBJ1-1,TRBV18,TRBD1,CASSPTTGVMNTEAFF,TGTGCCAGCTCACCTACTACAGGGGTCATGAACACTGAAGCTTTCTTT
.,TRBJ2-3,TRBV5-4,TRBD1,CASSPGQGVQPGAQYF,TGTGCCAGCAGCCCAGGACAGGGGGTGCAGCCAGGTGCGCAGTATTTT
.,TRBJ1-2,TRBV25-1,.,CASSELGGYTF,TGTGCCAGCAGTGAACTCGGGGGCTACACCTTC
once,TRBJ1-1,TRBV9,.,CASSVVGARGYLDTEAFF,TGTGCCAGCAGCGTAGTCGGAGCCCGGGGGTACTTGGACACTGAAGCTTTCTTT
.,TRBJ2-3,TRBV5-6,TRBD2,CASSSVGLAGSDTQYF,TGTGCCAGCAGCTCGGTTGGACTAGCGGGGTCAGATACGCAGTATTTT
.,TRBJ1-1,TRBV27,.,CASSLGPDSNTEAFF,TGTGCCAGCAGTTTAGGCCCGGACAGCAACACTGAAGCTTTCTTT
.,TRBJ1-1,TRBV4-1,.,CASSPSDRWDTEAFF,TGCGCCAGCAGCCCTTCCGACAGGTGGGACACTGAAGCTTTCTTT
.,TRBJ2-7,TRBV7-8,TRBD1,CASSPDRADEQYF,TGTGCCAGCAGTCCCGACAGGGCTGATGAGCAGTACTTC
.,TRBJ2-3,TRBV6-5,.,CASSILGETTDTQYF,TGTGCCAGCAGCATACTCGGAGAGACGACAGATACGCAGTATTTT
.,TRBJ1-2,TRBV29-1,.,CSVETGVGYTF,TGCAGCGTTGAGACCGGGGTTGGCTACACCTTC
.,TRBJ1-5,TRBV13,TRBD1,CASSASGGRYNQPQHF,TGTGCCAGCAGCGCCTCAGGGGGGAGATACAATCAGCCCCAGCATTTT
few,TRBJ1-5,TRBV10-2,TRBD1,CASSVTGTEYQPQHF,TGCGCCAGCAGTGTTACTGGGACAGAGTATCAGCCCCAGCATTTT
once,TRBJ1-3,TRBV5-6,.,CASSLRGNKGNTIYF,TGTGCCAGCAGCTTGAGGGGAAATAAGGGAAACACCATATATTTT
few,TRBJ2-4,TRBV7-2,TRBD1,CASSLAQGAQNIQYF,TGTGCCAGCAGCTTAGCGCAGGGGGCCCAAAACATTCAGTACTTC
.,TRBJ1-1,TRBV7-3,TRBD1,CASGSHRGTEAFF,TGTGCCAGCGGCTCCCACAGGGGAACTGAAGCTTTCTTT
.,TRBJ2-1,TRBV7-9,TRBD1,CASRHRDRRYNEQFF,TGTGCCAGCAGACACCGGGACAGAAGATACAATGAGCAGTTCTTC
.,TRBJ1-5,TRBV28,.,CASSFPESNQPQHF,TGTGCCAGCAGTTTCCCGGAGAGCAATCAGCCCCAGCATTTT
.,TRBJ2-7,TRBV6-5,.,CASSYAGLQNEQYF,TGTGCCAGCAGTTACGCAGGACTCCAAAACGAGCAGTACTTC
.,TRBJ2-3,TRBV5-6,.,CASSFRLAGDTDTQYF,TGTGCCAGCAGCTTTCGACTAGCAGGGGACACAGATACGCAGTATTTT
.,TRBJ1-5,TRBV4-1,TRBD1,CASSQSQDRVSQPQHF,TGCGCCAGCAGCCAATCCCAAGACAGGGTATCTCAGCCCCAGCATTTT
.,TRBJ1-4,TRBV5-1,.,CASSWTGGSNEKLFF,TGCGCCAGCAGCTGGACGGGCGGGAGTAATGAAAAACTGTTTTTT
.,TRBJ2-7,TRBV2,TRBD1,CASADRAATYEQYF,TGTGCCAGCGCCGACAGGGCCGCTACCTACGAGCAGTACTTC
.,TRBJ1-2,TRBV5-6,.,CASSLPVDYGYTF,TGTGCCAGCAGCTTGCCGGTAGACTATGGCTACACCTTC
.,TRBJ1-2,TRBV27,.,CASSSRANYGYTF,TGTGCCAGCAGTTCCAGGGCTAACTATGGCTACACCTTC
.,TRBJ2-6,TRBV9,.,CASSLSGGANVLTF,TGTGCCAGCAGCCTTTCGGGGGGGGCCAACGTCCTGACTTTC
.,TRBJ2-1,TRBV7-6,TRBD1,CASSRPGTGANEQFF,TGTGCCAGCAGCCGACCTGGGACAGGGGCAAATGAGCAGTTCTTC
few,TRBJ1-1,TRBV28,.,CASSLSLQITEAFF,TGTGCCAGCAGTTTATCCCTCCAGATTACTGAAGCTTTCTTT
few,TRBJ1-5,TRBV5-8,.,CASSLVLAALGNQPQHF,TGTGCCAGCAGCTTGGTTTTAGCGGCGTTGGGCAATCAGCCCCAGCATTTT
.,TRBJ2-1,TRBV5-1,TRBD1,CASSPGQGYNEQFF,TGCGCCAGCAGCCCGGGACAGGGGTACAATGAGCAGTTCTTC
.,TRBJ2-7,TRBV6-5,.,CASSYRAGEQYF,TGTGCCAGCAGTTACAGAGCGGGCGAGCAGTACTTC